This passage covers 9 T cell receptor beta chains from one sample sequenced in a study of CD8+CD57+ T cells in acquired aplastic anemia. Sequencing was done on patients that had shown CD8+CD57+ cell expansion by flow cytometry. Genomic DNA constituted the template upon which TCR beta VDJ and CDR3 profiling was performed. TCRdb itself ran the reads through MiXCR, one entry per CDR3 protein. The sample has roughly 170,000 distinct CDR3 sequences; around 50% are singletons. Source material: sorted CD4+, CD8+, or CD8+CD57+ T cells (not recorded which) from PBMCs. The receptors shown here come from a human donor with aplastic anemia.

This clonotype was recorded at least ten times. The junction shows a germline mismatch at one end, possibly a read error. The CDR3 protein is CASSQNRASFKF. The CDR3 nucleotides read TGTGCCAGCAGCCAAAACAGGGCCAGTTTCAAATTT. J is TRBJ1-1 and V is TRBV14, with D possibly matching TRBD1 (6 bases). CDR1 is SGHDN, CDR2 FVKESK, per germline. The CDR3 is 12 amino acids.

This clonotype has only a few counts. The rearrangement uses TRBV7-9 and TRBJ1-1; no reliable D call. V was trimmed by 7 bases and J by 3 bases, leaving 9 bases between them. This CDR3 has 12 residues. Germline CDR1 is SEHNR and CDR2 is FQNEAQ (reference sequence). The CDR3 loop is CASNAGDTEAFF. The CDR3 coding sequence is TGTGCCAGCAACGCAGGAGACACTGAAGCTTTCTTT.

This clonotype was recorded a few times. V and J are TRBV30 and TRBJ1-5; D is possibly TRBD1 (5 bases). V was trimmed by 0 bases and J by 7 bases, leaving 10 bases between them. The CDR3 runs 13 residues. Germline V CDR1 and CDR2: GTSNPN, SVGIG (reference sequence). This CDR3 is CAWSVEGKQPQHF. As DNA, the CDR3 is TGTGCCTGGAGTGTTGAGGGGAAGCAGCCCCAGCATTTT.

The V call is TRBV20-1, the J call TRBJ1-1; no clear D. This CDR3 contains 11 residues. In germline, CDR1 is DFQATT, CDR2 SNEGSKA (reference sequence). CDR3 sequence (DNA): TGCAGCCTCCCGAGGAACACTGAAGCTTTCTTT. This gives the protein CSLPRNTEAFF.

The rearrangement uses TRBV3-1 and TRBJ2-1; unclear D gene. Trimming shortened V by 4 bases and J by 12 bases, and 16 bases separated the two germline ends. The germline V gene has CDR1 LGHDT and CDR2 YNNKEL (reference sequence). The CDR3 contains 13 residues. In DNA, the CDR3 is TGTGCCAGCAGCCCTGATACAGCGTGGGTGCAGTTCTTC. Its protein product is CASSPDTAWVQFF.

Ten or more counts support this clonotype. The chain recombines TRBV6-1 with TRBJ1-5; no reliable D call. The CDR3 length is 17 residues. Germline lookup yields CDR1 MNHNS and CDR2 SASEGT. V was shortened by 1 base and J by 2 bases, with 15 bases between the two germline ends. The CDR3 is CASSEVLPPTGNQPQHF. In DNA, the CDR3 is TGTGCCAGCAGTGAAGTCCTGCCTCCGACGGGCAATCAGCCCCAGCATTTT.

J is TRBJ2-2 and V is TRBV6-4; D perhaps matches TRBD1 (6 bases). Germline loops: CDR1 MRHNA, CDR2 SNTAGT. V lost 2 bases and J lost 1, with 17 bases in between. The CDR3 is 18 residues long. This CDR3 reads CASSDGGDRPKNTGELFF. CDR3 DNA sequence: TGTGCCAGCAGTGACGGGGGAGACAGGCCAAAGAACACCGGGGAGCTGTTTTTT.

This chain joins TRBV20-1 and TRBJ2-1; 16 nucleotides align to TRBD2. With V trimmed by 0 bases and J by 8 bases, 4 bases remained unmatched. CDR1 is DFQATT and CDR2 is SNEGSKA in the germline V gene (reference sequence). The CDR3 sequence is 16 residues long. The CDR3 loop is CSARDQGLAGGDEQFF. CDR3 DNA: TGCAGTGCTAGAGACCAGGGACTAGCGGGAGGGGATGAGCAGTTCTTC.

J is TRBJ2-7 and V is TRBV20-1, with 11 positions matching TRBD2. The CDR3 consists of 16 residues. Germline-derived CDR1 and CDR2 are DFQATT and SNEGSKA (reference sequence). V was clipped by 1 base and J by 2 bases; unmatched bases: 7. The CDR3 region has the DNA TGCAGTGCTAGAGGCAGACTAGCGGGAAACACCTACGAGCAGTACTTC. This encodes CSARGRLAGNTYEQYF.